The 21 T cell receptor beta chains given below trace back to one sample, sequenced in a study of shared clonotypes between healthy human individuals. Profiled with immunoSEQ multiplex PCR; TCRdb holds only in-frame clones, not every one. The profile shows about 700,000 clones, around two thirds of them singletons. Sequencing was carried out using memory CD4+ T cells sorted from blood. As for subset: CD45RA-negative fraction. These receptors were collected from a woman in her 30s in good health.

This clone appeared a few times. The chain is built from TRBV7-8 and TRBJ1-1; no clear D. The V end was cut by 5 bases, the J end by 3 bases, with 10 bases between. From germline, CDR1 is SGHVS and CDR2 FQNEAQ. CDR3 length: 13 amino acids. The chain's CDR3 is CASSSQVDTEAFF. The CDR3 DNA reads as TGTGCCAGCAGCAGTCAGGTGGACACTGAAGCTTTCTTT.

This clone was seen a few times. The chain links TRBV5-8 to TRBJ2-2; possible D gene TRBD2, 5 bases. This CDR3 is built from 14 residues. Germline CDR1 is SGHTS and CDR2 is YDEGEE. Trimming removed 7 bases at V and 3 bases at J, with 13 bases between. CDR3 loop: CASGRGEYTGELFF. For the CDR3, the DNA is TGTGCCAGCGGCCGGGGAGAGTACACCGGGGAGCTGTTTTTT.

The rearrangement links TRBV6-5 to TRBJ1-5, with 7 positions matching TRBD1. Germline values: CDR1 MNHEY, CDR2 SVGAGI. V lost 0 bases to trimming and J lost 7 bases; unmatched junction nucleotides: 6. The CDR3 totals 15 residues. Here the CDR3 reads CASSYSRQGNQPQHF. The CDR3 region has the DNA TGTGCCAGCAGTTACTCGAGACAGGGAAACCAGCCCCAGCATTTT.

V gene TRBV28 combines with J gene TRBJ2-7; TRBD1 matches 10 bases. V dropped 7 bases and J dropped 6; count of bases not matched to a gene: 12. CDR1 MDHEN and CDR2 SYDVKM come from the germline V gene. This CDR3 is built from 15 residues. Here the CDR3 DNA reads TGTGCCAGCATTACCAGACAGGGGGCATTTTCCGAGCAGTACTTC. This encodes CASITRQGAFSEQYF. Using reference TRBV28 and TRBJ2-7 for the parts outside the CDR3, the full variable domain is DVKVTQSSRYLVKRTGEKVFLECVQDMDHENMFWYRQDPGLGLRLIYFSYDVKMKEKGDIPEGYSVSREKKERFSLILESASTNQTSMYLCASITRQGAFSEQYFGPGTRLTVT.

The gene calls are TRBV28 and TRBJ1-5, with a weak D call TRBD1 (5 bases). V dropped 8 bases and J dropped 0 bases, with 14 bases sitting between them. CDR1 and CDR2 from the germline V gene are MDHEN and SYDVKM. The CDR3 contains 15 residues. The CDR3 DNA sequence: TGTGCCAGCTTGAGACAGACCAATAGCAATCAGCCCCAGCATTTT. Translated, it gives CASLRQTNSNQPQHF.

The V call is TRBV28, the J call TRBJ1-4; TRBD1 aligns across 7 bases. The CDR3 loop spans 14 amino acids. V was pared by 8 bases and J by 5 bases, with 8 bases of the junction left unmatched. From germline, CDR1 is MDHEN and CDR2 SYDVKM. The CDR3 loop is CASQGGGFNEKLFF. CDR3 DNA sequence: TGTGCCAGCCAGGGGGGGGGATTCAATGAAAAACTGTTTTTT.

This clone has just a few counts. J is TRBJ2-1 and V is TRBV7-2, with TRBD2 as a possible D gene (5 bases). The CDR3 contains 14 residues. V lost 2 bases, J lost 8 bases, and 13 bases lay in between. CDR1 is SGHTA, CDR2 FQGNSA, per germline. The CDR3 DNA follows: TGTGCCAGCAGCTTACAGAGGGATTCCCATGAGCAGTTCTTC. Protein product: CASSLQRDSHEQFF.

This clone was counted only a few times. The chain links TRBV5-1 to TRBJ1-1; D possibly corresponds to TRBD1 (6 bases). Germline V lookup: CDR1 SGHRS, CDR2 YFSETQ. The V end lost 4 bases, the J end lost 0 bases, and 13 bases lay between the germline ends. The CDR3 is 15 residues long. Here the CDR3 reads CASSEQGQLNTEAFF. CDR3 DNA: TGCGCCAGCAGCGAACAGGGTCAGCTGAACACTGAAGCTTTCTTT.

This clone was recorded a few times. V usage is TRBV28 and J usage is TRBJ2-7; 8 nucleotides agree with TRBD2. The CDR3 has 16 amino acids. CDR1 and CDR2 from the germline V gene are MDHEN and SYDVKM. V gave up 1 base and J gave up 4 bases; unmatched junction bases: 9. CDR3 sequence (DNA): TGTGCCAGCAGTTTATACTTAGCGGGAATTTTATACGAGCAGTACTTC. This encodes CASSLYLAGILYEQYF.

The chain combines TRBV6-4 with TRBJ2-3; tentatively, D is TRBD2 (6 bases). Looked up from germline, CDR1 is MRHNA and CDR2 is SNTAGT. V was cut by 6 bases and J by 7 bases, with 14 bases left in between. There are 13 residues in the CDR3. The CDR3 reads CASRRGGGHTQYF. Here the CDR3 DNA reads TGTGCCAGCAGAAGGGGAGGAGGTCATACGCAGTATTTT.

On this clone itself: Other DNA variants within this sample encode the same CDR3. This chain uses TRBV7-9 with TRBJ2-7; 7 nucleotides match TRBD1. Germline lookup yields CDR1 SEHNR and CDR2 FQNEAQ (reference sequence). There are 12 residues in the CDR3. J gave up 4 bases and V 6 bases, and 3 bases lay outside the gene matches. CDR3 amino acids: CASSPTGYEQYF. In nucleotides, the CDR3 is TGTGCCAGCAGTCCGACAGGGTACGAGCAGTACTTC.

This chain joins TRBV6-5 and TRBJ2-1; D not certain. Germline assignment: CDR1 MNHEY and CDR2 SVGAGI. V was trimmed by 0 bases and J by 6 bases, leaving 12 bases between them. The CDR3 spans 15 residues. CDR3 bases: TGTGCCAGCAGTTACTCGTACACCCAGGCCAATGAGCAGTTCTTC. Translated: CASSYSYTQANEQFF.

This chain uses TRBV6-6 with TRBJ1-2; 9 bases match TRBD1. J gave up 5 bases and V 5 bases, and 6 bases lay outside the gene matches. The CDR3 runs 14 residues. The germline V gene has CDR1 MNHNY and CDR2 SVGAGI (reference sequence). For the CDR3, the DNA is TGTGCCAGCAGTGGGACAGGGATTGATTATGGCTACACCTTC. Its protein is CASSGTGIDYGYTF.

This rearrangement joins TRBV5-8 to TRBJ1-5; perhaps TRBD1 as D (5 bases). Trimming pared 2 bases from V and 4 bases from J, leaving 10 bases between. In germline, CDR1 is SGHTS, CDR2 YDEGEE. The length of the CDR3 is 14 residues. CDR3 nucleotides: TGTGCCAGCAGCTTCTGGGCAGGGAATCAGCCCCAGCATTTT. Protein sequence: CASSFWAGNQPQHF.

The V and J genes are TRBV5-8 and TRBJ2-5; 10 bases match TRBD2. CDR3 length: 17 residues. V lost 5 bases and J lost 1; bases outside the gene matches: 11. Per the germline V gene, CDR1 is SGHTS and CDR2 is YDEGEE. The CDR3 is CASSSGTSVRSQETQYF. Here the CDR3 DNA reads TGTGCCAGCAGTTCCGGGACTAGCGTTCGCTCCCAAGAGACCCAGTACTTC.

About this clone: One junction end disagrees with the germline gene, perhaps due to a read error. This chain connects TRBV7-2 to TRBJ2-2; 9 nucleotides agree with TRBD2. The CDR3 consists of 15 residues. Germline assignment: CDR1 SGHTA and CDR2 FQGNSA. The CDR3 DNA reads as TGTGCCAGCAGCGTAGCGGGAGTCGGGTTCGGGGAGCTGTTTTTT. Protein product: CASSVAGVGFGELFF.

This rearrangement joins TRBV2 to TRBJ1-1; unclear D gene. In germline, CDR1 is SNHLY, CDR2 FYNNEI. CDR3 length: 13 amino acids. V dropped 5 bases and J dropped 0 bases, with 7 bases sitting between them. The CDR3: CASSRQVNTEAFF. CDR3 DNA: TGTGCCAGCAGTCGGCAGGTGAACACTGAAGCTTTCTTT. The complete variable domain, with remaining parts taken from reference TRBV2 and TRBJ1-1, reads EPEVTQTPSHQVTQMGQEVILRCVPISNHLYFYWYRQILGQKVEFLVSFYNNEISEKSEIFDDQFSVERPDGSNFTLKIRSTKLEDSAMYFCASSRQVNTEAFFGQGTRLTVV.

This sequence joins TRBV29-1 and TRBJ2-1; D is uncertain. Germline V gives CDR1 SQVTM, CDR2 ANQGSEA. Trimming left V 3 bases short and J 5 bases short, with 8 bases between. The CDR3 consists of 12 residues. The CDR3, as DNA: TGCAGCGTTGATTCCCCTAACAATGAGCAGTTCTTC. Encoded protein: CSVDSPNNEQFF.

In its sample, this clone was seen a few times. The chain employs TRBV7-9 and TRBJ2-3; 7 nucleotides match TRBD1. V lost 4 bases and J lost 6; bases outside the gene matches: 4. The germline V gene encodes CDR1 SEHNR and CDR2 FQNEAQ (reference sequence). The CDR3 covers 13 residues. The CDR3 sequence is CASSSEQGDTQYF. DNA for the CDR3: TGTGCCAGCAGCTCCGAACAGGGGGATACGCAGTATTTT.

The chain joins TRBV2 to TRBJ1-3; the match to TRBD1 covers 8 bases. The CDR3 runs to 13 residues. The V gene end was trimmed by 10 bases and the J gene end by 7 bases; junction bases not matched to a gene: 9. Germline V lookup: CDR1 SNHLY, CDR2 FYNNEI. CDR3 in amino acids: CATRPTGENTIYF. In DNA, the CDR3 is TGTGCCACCCGACCGACAGGGGAGAACACCATATATTTT.

This clone has only a few counts. In the same sample, other DNA sequences code for this CDR3. The genes are TRBV7-9 and TRBJ1-1; D not certain. The germline V and J ends were trimmed by 1 base and 0 bases, with 6 bases remaining between them. This CDR3 contains 14 residues. In germline, CDR1 is SEHNR, CDR2 FQNEAQ (reference sequence). The CDR3 protein is CASSLGALNTEAFF. The CDR3 DNA reads as TGTGCCAGCAGCTTAGGGGCCTTGAACACTGAAGCTTTCTTT.